These 23 T cell receptor beta chains share one sample of origin, sequenced in a study of blood T cell repertoires in COVID-19. Data came from immunoSEQ multiplex PCR; TCRdb stores just in-frame clones and leaves some out. The sample has tens of thousands of clones; 76% are singletons. What was sequenced was peripheral blood. The receptors derive from a woman between 45 and 60 years old with active or convalescent COVID-19.

The chain has TRBV11-2 and TRBJ2-7; 10 bases are shared with TRBD1. This CDR3 region has 15 residues. With V trimmed by 3 bases and J by 4 bases, 6 bases remained unmatched. The germline V gene encodes CDR1 SGHAT and CDR2 FQNNGV. CDR3 protein: CASSLSGTGVYEQYF. CDR3 coding DNA: TGTGCCAGCAGCTTGTCCGGGACAGGGGTTTACGAGCAGTACTTC.

For the CDR3, the DNA is TGTGCCAGCAGTCCCAGGGTCGCAACTAATGAAAAACTGTTTTTT. This encodes CASSPRVATNEKLFF. The chain carries TRBV7-9 and TRBJ1-4, with D tentatively TRBD1 (5 bases). The CDR3 has 15 residues. V shed 6 bases and J shed 0 bases, with 11 bases lying between them. Germline V lookup: CDR1 SEHNR, CDR2 FQNEAQ (reference sequence).

This clone has a handful of counts. The chain combines TRBV5-1 with TRBJ1-2, with D possibly matching TRBD1 (6 bases). The CDR3 is made up of 14 amino acids. Per germline, CDR1 SGHRS and CDR2 YFSETQ. V gave up 2 bases and J gave up 3 bases, with 11 bases separating them. In nucleotides, the CDR3 is TGCGCCAGCAGCTTCTCCAGGGGAGACTATGGCTACACCTTC. This sequence encodes CASSFSRGDYGYTF. The full variable domain, with the rest looked up from reference TRBV5-1 and TRBJ1-2, is KAGVTQTPRYLIKTRGQQVTLSCSPISGHRSVSWYQQTPGQGLQFLFEYFSETQRNKGNFPGRFSGRQFSNSRSEMNVSTLELGDSALYLCASSFSRGDYGYTFGSGTRLTVV.

The chain uses TRBV7-2 and TRBJ2-2, with a possible D match to TRBD1 (6 bases). CDR3 length equals 16 residues. V lost 5 bases and J lost 3, with 16 bases in between. Germline CDR1 reads SGHTA; CDR2 reads FQGNSA. The CDR3 spells CASSPPQGRDTGELFF. CDR3 nucleotide sequence: TGTGCCAGCAGCCCCCCACAGGGCCGTGACACCGGGGAGCTGTTTTTT.

The rearrangement uses TRBV6-5 and TRBJ2-5; 8 bases line up with TRBD2. V dropped 8 bases and J dropped 2; count of bases not matched to a gene: 10. The CDR3 is made up of 15 amino acids. Germline V CDR1 and CDR2: MNHEY, SVGAGI. The CDR3 region has the DNA TGTGCCAGCGGCCTCACCGGGAGGGGACAAGAGACCCAGTACTTC. As protein: CASGLTGRGQETQYF.

This chain uses TRBV19 with TRBJ2-2; D is undetermined. The V end lost 6 bases, the J end lost 5 bases, and 10 bases lay between the germline ends. Germline V gene sequence: CDR1 LNHDA, CDR2 SQIVND (reference sequence). The CDR3 is 13 amino acids. The CDR3 spells CASSRQVTGELFF. The CDR3 DNA is TGTGCCAGTAGCCGCCAGGTAACCGGGGAGCTGTTTTTT.

The V call is TRBV6-5, the J call TRBJ2-2; maybe TRBD1 (5 bases). Germline loops: CDR1 MNHEY, CDR2 SVGAGI. The CDR3 is 15 amino acids. V lost 8 bases, J lost 1 base, and 14 bases lay in between. In nucleotides, the CDR3 is TGTGCCAGCCTTTCCAGGGTGGGGAACACCGGGGAGCTGTTTTTT. This sequence encodes CASLSRVGNTGELFF.

This clone is a singleton in its sample. DNA for the CDR3: TGTGCCAGCAGCCCTTCCCTAGCAAACCCAGATACGCAGTATTTT. Protein: CASSPSLANPDTQYF. The rearrangement uses TRBV3-1 (or the pseudogene TRBV3-2) and TRBJ2-3, with D perhaps matching TRBD2 (5 bases). The germline CDR1 and CDR2 sequences are LGHDT and YNNKEL (reference sequence). This CDR3 contains 15 residues. Trimming removed 4 bases from V and 4 bases from J, with 15 bases in between.

In this sample, this clone turned up many times. The chain links TRBV3-1 (or the pseudogene TRBV3-2) to TRBJ2-2; 8 bases fit TRBD1. Germline assignment: CDR1 LGHDT and CDR2 YNNKEL (reference sequence). The CDR3 consists of 17 residues. Germline trimming cut 4 bases from V and 4 bases from J; bases unmatched to any gene: 11. CDR3 DNA sequence: TGTGCCAGCAGCCGCCCTCCCCAGGGGGCGGGCACCGGGGAGCTGTTTTTT. Amino acids: CASSRPPQGAGTGELFF.

The chain recombines TRBV18 with TRBJ2-7, with D perhaps TRBD1 (6 bases). The CDR3 is 14 residues long. The germline V gene has CDR1 KGHSH and CDR2 LQKENI. Trimming pared 4 bases from V and 7 bases from J, leaving 17 bases between. CDR3 region: CASSLERQAGEQYF. The DNA of the CDR3 is TGTGCCAGCTCACTCGAAAGACAGGCTGGGGAGCAGTACTTC.

This rearrangement joins TRBV7-6 to TRBJ2-2; perhaps TRBD2 as D (6 bases). CDR1 and CDR2 from the germline V gene are SGHVS and FNYEAQ. Trimming stripped 5 bases from V and 4 bases from J, with 17 bases between. The CDR3 is 16 amino acids. CDR3 sequence: CASSERTGAGTGELFF. In nucleotides, the CDR3 is TGTGCCAGCAGCGAGCGGACGGGAGCGGGCACCGGGGAGCTGTTTTTT.

The chain couples TRBV18 to TRBJ2-7; TRBD2 matches at 7 bases. Per the germline V gene, CDR1 is KGHSH and CDR2 is LQKENI. Trimming removed 3 bases from V and 2 bases from J; junction bases left unmatched: 1. This CDR3 has 13 residues. CDR3 nucleotides: TGTGCCAGCTCACCGGGGACTACCTACGAGCAGTACTTC. It translates to CASSPGTTYEQYF.

The rearrangement uses TRBV15 and TRBJ1-5, with 7 bases fitting TRBD1. V shed 5 bases and J 7 bases; nucleotides not matched to a gene: 8. Germline assignment: CDR1 LNHNV and CDR2 YYDKDF (reference sequence). The CDR3 is made up of 14 amino acids. The CDR3 loop is CATSRRQGWQPQHF. CDR3 bases: TGTGCCACCAGCCGAAGACAGGGCTGGCAGCCCCAGCATTTT.

V usage is TRBV12-5 and J usage is TRBJ2-1; TRBD2 aligns across 7 bases. Germline values: CDR1 LGHNT, CDR2 FRNRAP. V was clipped by 4 bases and J by 5 bases; unmatched bases: 5. CDR3 size: 14 residues. CDR3 loop: CASGWEGQDNEQFF. The CDR3 nucleotides read TGTGCTAGTGGTTGGGAGGGCCAGGACAATGAGCAGTTCTTC. The full variable domain, its missing parts supplied by reference TRBV12-5 and TRBJ2-1, is DARVTQTPRHKVTEMGQEVTMRCQPILGHNTVFWYRQTMMQGLELLAYFRNRAPLDDSGMPKDRFSAEMPDATLATLKIQPSEPRDSAVYFCASGWEGQDNEQFFGPGTRLTVL.

V and J are TRBV6-2 or TRBV6-3 and TRBJ2-1; TRBD2 matches 14 bases. The CDR3 runs 17 residues. Germline V CDR1 and CDR2: MNHEY, SVGEGT. Losses at the gene ends were 4 bases for V and 7 bases for J; bases not matched to a gene: 9. DNA for the CDR3: TGTGCCAGCAGTTCATTTCGGACTAGCGGGAGGAAGAATGAGCAGTTCTTC. Its protein product is CASSSFRTSGRKNEQFF.

The CDR3 loop reads CARSLCGHNEQFF. The DNA for the CDR3 is TGTGCCAGAAGCTTATGTGGCCACAATGAGCAGTTCTTC. The rearrangement links TRBV7-5 to TRBJ2-1; the table's D call, TRBD1, was not checked against the DNA. TRBV7-5 is tagged as a pseudogene. The CDR3 is made up of 13 amino acids.

This chain joins TRBV6-5 and TRBJ2-7, with a weak D call TRBD1 (5 bases). The CDR3 is 14 residues long. Trimming took off 9 bases at V and 2 bases at J, with 17 bases between the two ends. CDR1 is MNHEY and CDR2 is SVGAGI in the germline V gene. The CDR3 coding sequence is TGTGCCAGTCGTGTGGAACAGGCAGCCTACGAGCAGTACTTC. Amino acids: CASRVEQAAYEQYF.

This chain joins TRBV4-2 and TRBJ2-1; D is perhaps TRBD2 (6 bases). This CDR3 spans 16 amino acids. Trimming took 0 bases from V and 2 from J, leaving 11 bases between them. Germline V lookup: CDR1 LGHNA, CDR2 YNFKEQ. CDR3 amino acids: CASSQDKGGAYNEQFF. Written as DNA, the CDR3 is TGTGCCAGCAGCCAAGATAAGGGCGGGGCCTACAATGAGCAGTTCTTC.

This rearrangement joins TRBV6-2 or TRBV6-3 to TRBJ2-1; TRBD2 agrees at 13 bases. V trimming: 5 bases; J trimming: 8 bases; junction bases outside the gene matches: 6. The germline gives CDR1 MNHEY, CDR2 SVGEGT. This CDR3 region has 15 residues. This chain's CDR3 is CASSPRTSGRDEQFF. CDR3 nucleotide sequence: TGTGCCAGCAGTCCACGGACTAGCGGGAGAGATGAGCAGTTCTTC.

V and J are TRBV19 and TRBJ1-1, with TRBD1 matching 9 bases. Germline V gene data show CDR1 as LNHDA and CDR2 as SQIVND (reference sequence). CDR3 size: 15 residues. With 3 bases clipped from V and 1 base from J, the junction kept 3 bases outside the gene matches. The CDR3 here is CASSIATGGNTEAFF. CDR3 in DNA: TGTGCCAGTAGTATTGCGACAGGGGGGAACACTGAAGCTTTCTTT.

A few counts support this clone. This chain links TRBV18 with TRBJ1-1; perhaps TRBD1 as D (5 bases). Per germline, CDR1 KGHSH and CDR2 LQKENI. V lost 5 bases to trimming and J lost 1 base, with 8 bases between them. The CDR3 is 13 residues long. CDR3 loop: CASSEDRNTEAFF. CDR3 nucleotide sequence: TGTGCCAGCTCAGAAGACAGGAACACTGAAGCTTTCTTT.

The chain carries TRBV5-1 and TRBJ2-1; 8 positions agree with TRBD2. CDR1 is SGHRS, CDR2 YFSETQ, per germline. V was clipped by 4 bases and J by 2 bases; unmatched bases: 5. The CDR3 spans 15 residues. In DNA, the CDR3 is TGCGCCAGCAGCCTCACTAGCGGAACCTACAATGAGCAGTTCTTC. Amino acids: CASSLTSGTYNEQFF.

This clone qualifies as medium-sized. The chain uses TRBV15 and TRBJ2-7; maybe TRBD2 (5 bases). Trimming shortened V by 0 bases and J by 7 bases, and 13 bases separated the two germline ends. Germline V lookup: CDR1 LNHNV, CDR2 YYDKDF (reference sequence). The CDR3 totals 14 residues. CDR3 nucleotide sequence: TGTGCCACCAGCAGAGATCTGACCACGGGGGAGCAGTACTTC. Its translation: CATSRDLTTGEQYF.